This TCR beta chain was found in a study of beta chain features in type 1 diabetes (dated by TCRdb to about 2018). At the level of the whole study: Patients and healthy donors did not differ in mean age, gender distribution, total cell number or subset yield. A total of roughly 100 million sorted cells were examined across all samples, and the number of cells per subset was strongly correlated with RNA yield. The study compared the TCRB repertoires of sorted circulating CD4+ T cell subsets in recently diagnosed type 1 diabetes patients with those in matched healthy donors. Whereas all 30 or so donors provided naive and central memory subsets, regulatory and stem cell-like memory subsets were isolated from just 8 patients and roughly eight healthy donors. The investigation overall reported the following: HLA sub-analyses involved small numbers of individuals, so any influence of HLA type on TCRB rearrangement remained unresolved. The naive, central memory and regulatory TCRB repertoires appeared to resemble one another more closely among patients than among healthy donors. Because cDNA was sequenced instead of genomic DNA, activated cells with high expression could be over-represented, although the groups did not differ in activation or CD3 levels. PCR may preferentially amplify shorter templates, but because patient and control samples were amplified and corrected together, any resulting skew would affect both groups equally. Type 1 diabetes patients showed a moderate but significant shortening of TCRB CDR3 length in all four CD4+ subsets. At VDJ recombination sites, patients with type 1 diabetes made fewer insertions and deleted more nucleotides, a pattern implying thymic rearrangement abnormalities.

There are 14 amino acids in the CDR3, from cysteine to phenylalanine inclusive. Only the CDR3 portion is preserved as DNA: 42 bases, with reading frame beginning at the first base. From the germline V gene, CDR1 is SGHAT and CDR2 is FQNNGV. V is pared back by 0 bases and J by 9 bases, with 12 bases lying between the germline termini. The entire isolated RNA was reverse transcribed using the High Capacity cDNA Reverse Transcription Kit, and thus expressed TCRB transcripts were sequenced. Naive, central memory and regulatory T cell samples underwent deep immunoSEQ sequencing, averaging roughly 3.5 million total reads per sample. After sorted cells were lysed in RLT buffer, RNA was extracted with DNase-treated RNeasy Micro or Mini kits, with the choice depending on cell number. To prevent cross-contamination, each cell subset was processed individually, whereas patient and healthy donor samples were processed jointly. TCRB sequences were amplified from cDNA with the immunoSEQ multiplex PCR, producing 87-bp fragments spanning the CDR3 region. Amplicons were sequenced on the Illumina HiSeq platform. Per the original workflow: Synthetic template baselines were used to correct PCR bias computationally, reads within Hamming distance 2 were collapsed together, and singletons that could not be merged were discarded. Reads were aligned against IMGT so that V, D and J genes, CDR3 length and insertions or deletions at six rearrangement sites could be assigned. Clonotype counts were normalized to sorted cell number within each subset before computing true diversity and Gini coefficients with the tcR R package. The overlap coefficient, calculated on TCRB nucleotide sequences, was used to quantify repertoire sharing. As a proxy for the pre-selection repertoire, out-of-frame TCRB sequences from naive cells were analyzed. In TCRdb, the immuneACCESS table is reduced to in-frame sequences with V and J assigned. These tables do not hold every clone; where another copy was compared, an unresolved V gene accounts for under half, and the others remain unexplained. V and J calls and clone size are given by that table; D and trimming were obtained from the DNA. Here the sample has about half a million clones; about 30% occur a single time. The top ten clones comprise 0.06% to 0.07% of the sample.

Turning to this clone: No cognate antigen has been identified for it. Base quality data are lacking; no much larger clone is found one base away.

A single peripheral blood draw of 95 to 150 mL on average was collected from each donor into heparinised tubes. Using a panel that included CD45RO, CCR7, CD25, CD127, CD95 and CD27, naive, central memory, regulatory and stem cell-like memory CD4+ T cells were sorted on a BD FACSAria II. Every sorted population had a purity above 95%. PBMCs were separated immediately by Lymphoprep density gradient centrifugation and were stained directly, without being cultured. So that batch effects would be minimized, each experiment stained and sorted samples in pairs, pairing one healthy donor with one patient. The rearrangement combines TRBV11-2 with TRBJ2-1; no D gene is confidently identified. The sequenced sample consisted of naive CD4+ T cells from blood. This specimen's cell subset or site label, per the study, means: true naive CD4+ T cells. This sequence originates from a man between 18 and 35 years old in good health. The CDR3 amino acid sequence is: CASSLDDVAREQFF. The DNA is TGTGCCAGCAGCTTAGATGACGTGGCACGTGAGCAGTTCTTC.